These 2 T cell receptor beta chains share one sample of origin, sequenced in a study of blood T cell repertoires in COVID-19. The repertoire was sequenced with immunoSEQ multiplex PCR; TCRdb's copy has only in-frame clones and lacks some. The repertoire consists of approximately 280,000 clones, with approximately 90% occurring once and the leading ten covering approximately 4.3%. The specimen sequenced was peripheral blood. These receptors were collected from a middle-aged man with acute or convalescent COVID-19.

The CDR3 is CASSLESPGTGAYEQYF. CDR3 nucleotides: TGTGCCAGCAGCTTAGAATCGCCCGGGACAGGGGCCTACGAGCAGTACTTC. This chain uses TRBV11-2 with TRBJ2-7; the match to TRBD1 covers 10 bases. The CDR3 runs 17 residues. V shed 0 bases and J 2 bases; nucleotides not matched to a gene: 7. The germline V gene encodes CDR1 SGHAT and CDR2 FQNNGV.

The rearrangement uses TRBV6-1 and TRBJ1-1; 9 nucleotides agree with TRBD1. From germline, CDR1 is MNHNS and CDR2 SASEGT. The CDR3 is 13 amino acids. V gave up 8 bases and J gave up 1 base; unmatched junction bases: 2. The CDR3 nucleotides read TGTGCCAGCGGGGGACAGGGGAACACTGAAGCTTTCTTT. Encoded protein: CASGGQGNTEAFF.